Reported below is one TCR beta chain. Its antigen is unidentified. Unmatched junction bases numbered 6, after V lost 8 bases and J lost 4 bases. Germline assignment: CDR1 SEHNR and CDR2 FQNEAQ (reference sequence). This CDR3 spans 13 amino acids. TCRdb analysed the reads with MiXCR anew, one entry per CDR3 protein. Found here are 630,000 or so distinct CDR3 sequences, approximately 25% of them singletons; the top ten hold around 7.6%. This sample is part of a study of T cell repertoires in cytomegalovirus infection. Study background: The public TCR beta signatures pointed to both CMV infection and matching HLA type.

Findings and limits, study-wide: In two of eight donors, the top clonotype was HLA-C-restricted CMV-specific. Cumulative frequency of public TCR beta families picked out carriers of CMV plus the relevant HLA.

Sequencing was done on a sample of CD8+ T cells from PBMCs. The genes are TRBV7-9 and TRBJ1-2; 8 bases agree with TRBD1. The clonotype was recovered from a human donor in good health (CMV status not recorded). Some clones in this sample may be carry-over from other donors' samples. CDR3 nucleotide sequence: TGTGCCAGCCTTGGACAGGGACTCTATGGCTACACCTTC. Translating gives CASLGQGLYGYTF.